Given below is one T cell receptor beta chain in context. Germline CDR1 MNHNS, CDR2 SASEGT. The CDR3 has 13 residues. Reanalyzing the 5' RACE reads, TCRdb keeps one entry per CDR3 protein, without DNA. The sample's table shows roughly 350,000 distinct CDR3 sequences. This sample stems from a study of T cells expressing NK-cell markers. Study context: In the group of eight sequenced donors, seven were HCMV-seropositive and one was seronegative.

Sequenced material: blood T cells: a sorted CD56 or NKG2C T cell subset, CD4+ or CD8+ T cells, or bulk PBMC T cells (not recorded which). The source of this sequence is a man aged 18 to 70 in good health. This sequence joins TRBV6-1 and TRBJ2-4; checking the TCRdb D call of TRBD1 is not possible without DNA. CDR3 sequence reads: CASSDRGKGIQYF.